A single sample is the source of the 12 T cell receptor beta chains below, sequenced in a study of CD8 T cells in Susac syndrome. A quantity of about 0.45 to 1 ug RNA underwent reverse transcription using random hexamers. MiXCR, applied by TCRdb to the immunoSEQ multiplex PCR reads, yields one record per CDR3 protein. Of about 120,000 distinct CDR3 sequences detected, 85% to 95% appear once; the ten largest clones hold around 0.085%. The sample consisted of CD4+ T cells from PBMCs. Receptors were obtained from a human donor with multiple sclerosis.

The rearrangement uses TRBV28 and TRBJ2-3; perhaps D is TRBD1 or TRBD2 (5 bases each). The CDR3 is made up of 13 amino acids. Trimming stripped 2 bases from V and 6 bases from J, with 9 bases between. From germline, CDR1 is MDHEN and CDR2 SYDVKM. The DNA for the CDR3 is TGTGCCAGCAGTTTACCAGGGACGGATACGCAGTATTTT. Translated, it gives CASSLPGTDTQYF.

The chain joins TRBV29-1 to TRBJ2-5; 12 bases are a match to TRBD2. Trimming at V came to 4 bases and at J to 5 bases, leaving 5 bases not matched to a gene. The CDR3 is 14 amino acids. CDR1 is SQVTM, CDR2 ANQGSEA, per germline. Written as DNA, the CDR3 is TGCAGCGTTGCTGGGACTAGCGGGTGGGAGACCCAGTACTTC. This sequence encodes CSVAGTSGWETQYF. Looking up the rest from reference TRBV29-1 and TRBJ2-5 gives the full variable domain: SAVISQKPSRDICQRGTSLTIQCQVDSQVTMMFWYRQQPGQSLTLIATANQGSEATYESGFVIDKFPISRPNLTFSTLTVSNMSPEDSSIYLCSVAGTSGWETQYFGPGTRLLVL.

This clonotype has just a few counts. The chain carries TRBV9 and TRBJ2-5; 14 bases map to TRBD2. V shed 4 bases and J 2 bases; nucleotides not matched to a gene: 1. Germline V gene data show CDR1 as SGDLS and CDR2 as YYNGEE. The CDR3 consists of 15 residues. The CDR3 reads CASSRLAGGQETQYF. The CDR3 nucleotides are TGTGCCAGCAGCCGACTAGCGGGGGGGCAAGAGACCCAGTACTTC.

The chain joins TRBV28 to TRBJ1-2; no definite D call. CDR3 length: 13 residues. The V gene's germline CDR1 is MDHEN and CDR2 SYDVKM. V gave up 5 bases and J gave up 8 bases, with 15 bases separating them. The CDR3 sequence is CASSRAGVWGYTF. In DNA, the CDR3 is TGTGCCAGCAGTCGGGCGGGCGTATGGGGCTACACCTTC.

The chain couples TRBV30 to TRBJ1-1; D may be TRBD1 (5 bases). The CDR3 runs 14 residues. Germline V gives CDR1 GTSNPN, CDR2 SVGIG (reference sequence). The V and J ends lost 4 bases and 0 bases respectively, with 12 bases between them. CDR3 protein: CAWMTGTVNTEAFF. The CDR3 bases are TGTGCCTGGATGACGGGGACGGTGAACACTGAAGCTTTCTTT.

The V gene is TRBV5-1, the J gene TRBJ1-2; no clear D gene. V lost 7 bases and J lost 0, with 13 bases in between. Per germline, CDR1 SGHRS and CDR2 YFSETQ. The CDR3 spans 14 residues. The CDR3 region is CASRRAEPNYGYTF. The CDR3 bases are TGCGCCAGCCGCCGGGCAGAACCTAACTATGGCTACACCTTC.

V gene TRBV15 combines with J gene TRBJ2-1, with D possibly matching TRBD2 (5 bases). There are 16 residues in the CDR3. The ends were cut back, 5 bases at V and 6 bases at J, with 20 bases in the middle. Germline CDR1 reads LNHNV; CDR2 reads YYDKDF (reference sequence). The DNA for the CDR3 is TGTGCCACCAGCGGCATAGGTCGGGGTAAAACCAATGAGCAGTTCTTC. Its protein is CATSGIGRGKTNEQFF.

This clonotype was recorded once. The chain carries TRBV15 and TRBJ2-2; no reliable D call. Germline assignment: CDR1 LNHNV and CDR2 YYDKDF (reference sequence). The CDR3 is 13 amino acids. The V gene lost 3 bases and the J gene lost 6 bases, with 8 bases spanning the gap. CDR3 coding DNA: TGTGCCACCAGCAGTTTTCCCCCCGGGGAGCTGTTTTTT. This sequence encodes CATSSFPPGELFF. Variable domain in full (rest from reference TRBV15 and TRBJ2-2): DAMVIQNPRYQVTQFGKPVTLSCSQTLNHNVMYWYQQKSSQAPKLLFHYYDKDFNNEADTPDNFQSRRPNTSFCFLDIRSPGLGDTAMYLCATSSFPPGELFFGEGSRLTVL.

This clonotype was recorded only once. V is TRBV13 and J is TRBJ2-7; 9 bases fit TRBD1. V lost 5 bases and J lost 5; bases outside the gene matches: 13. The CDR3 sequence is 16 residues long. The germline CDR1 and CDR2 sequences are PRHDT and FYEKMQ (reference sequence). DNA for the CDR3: TGTGCCAGCAGCCACCAGAGCAGGACAGGGGTTAACGAGCAGTACTTC. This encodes CASSHQSRTGVNEQYF. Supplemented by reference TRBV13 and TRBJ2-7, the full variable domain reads AAGVIQSPRHLIKEKRETATLKCYPIPRHDTVYWYQQGPGQDPQFLISFYEKMQSDKGSIPDRFSAQQFSDYHSELNMSSLELGDSALYFCASSHQSRTGVNEQYFGPGTRLTVT.

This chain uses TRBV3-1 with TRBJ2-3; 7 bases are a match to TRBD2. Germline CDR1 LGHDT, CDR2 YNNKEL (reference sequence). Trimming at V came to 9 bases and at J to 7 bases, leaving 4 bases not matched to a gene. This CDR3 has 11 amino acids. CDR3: CASYSGYTQYF. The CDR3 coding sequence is TGTGCCAGTTATAGCGGGTATACGCAGTATTTT.

Written as DNA, the CDR3 is TGTGCCAGCAGCGTAGTATTCAGGGGTGAGTACGGCGGCACTGAAGCTTTCTTT. Translation: CASSVVFRGEYGGTEAFF. V usage is TRBV7-2 and J usage is TRBJ1-1; weak D call: TRBD1 (6 bases). Germline CDR1 SGHTA, CDR2 FQGNSA. CDR3 size: 18 residues. The ends were cut back, 5 bases at V and 4 bases at J, with 26 bases in the middle.

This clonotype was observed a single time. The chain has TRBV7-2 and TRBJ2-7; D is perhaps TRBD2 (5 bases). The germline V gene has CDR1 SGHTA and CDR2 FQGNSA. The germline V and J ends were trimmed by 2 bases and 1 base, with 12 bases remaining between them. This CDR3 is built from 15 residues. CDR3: CASSLSGAPSYEQYF. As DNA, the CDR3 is TGTGCCAGCAGCTTAAGCGGCGCCCCATCCTACGAGCAGTACTTC.